This section outlines one TCR beta chain sequence together with its context. The data belong to a study of OX40 agonist ivuxolimab in advanced cancers. The table came from immunoSEQ multiplex PCR; TCRdb's copy has only in-frame clones and leaves some out. Here the sample spans about 100,000 clones, approximately 90% being singletons. The germline V gene has CDR1 MDHEN and CDR2 SYDVKM. CDR3 length equals 16 residues. V lost 10 bases and J lost 3, with 24 bases in between. The chain joins TRBV28 to TRBJ1-2; D may be TRBD1 (5 bases). This clonotype was obtained from an adult with an advanced solid tumor such as melanoma, head and neck, liver or kidney cancer. The sample in question was CD4+ or CD8+ T cells sorted from blood, obtained in a trial of the OX40 agonist ivuxolimab. This chain's CDR3 is CATFGTESGGYYGYTF. The CDR3 coding sequence is TGTGCCACATTCGGGACCGAGTCTGGGGGTTACTATGGCTACACCTTC.